The clone carrying this T cell receptor beta chain was found once. This entry belongs to a study of technical replicates of blood from a few donors. The protocol was immunoSEQ multiplex PCR, while the TCRdb copy is restricted to in-frame clones and leaves out a portion. Of approximately 90,000 clones in the sample, around 96% were seen once. The receptor comes from a human donor in good health. Sequenced sample: T cells isolated from PBMCs.

CDR3: CASTASSSNQPQHF. The CDR3 region has the DNA TGTGCCAGCACCGCTAGTTCTAGCAATCAGCCCCAGCATTTT. The rearrangement joins TRBV2 to TRBJ1-5, with D uncertain. V was pared by 7 bases and J by 0 bases, with 10 bases between. Germline V gene lookup returns CDR1 SNHLY and CDR2 FYNNEI. The CDR3 contains 14 residues.